What follows are 24 T cell receptor beta chains derived from one specimen sequenced in a study of regulatory T cells in long-lasting Graves disease. Time point reported: persistent/refractory GD, antithyroid drugs over 5 years with positive TRAb. Extracted PBMC RNA gave rise to the TCR library. Arm-PCR of CDR3 regions and iRepertoire HTBI primers were the basis on which TCR beta libraries were built. TCRdb passed the multiplex PCR reads through MiXCR, listing each CDR3 protein once. The sample consists of some 420,000 distinct CDR3 sequences, about 22% of them appearing once. The material was peripheral blood mononuclear cells (PBMCs), obtained when the disease was refractory, from a patient treated with antithyroid drugs. The receptors originated from a female donor with Graves disease.

J is TRBJ2-7 and V is TRBV20-1, with TRBD1 as a possible D gene (5 bases). Trimming removed 1 base at V and 0 bases at J, with 10 bases between. Germline V gene lookup returns CDR1 DFQATT and CDR2 SNEGSKA (reference sequence). This CDR3 contains 14 residues. The CDR3 nucleotides are TGCAGTGCTAGAGGGAAGACAGTCTCCTACGAGCAGTACTTC. Translated: CSARGKTVSYEQYF.

Ten or more counts support this clonotype. This chain connects TRBV12-3 or TRBV12-4 to TRBJ1-2, with TRBD1 matching 7 bases. J gave up 8 bases and V 8 bases, and 8 bases lay outside the gene matches. The CDR3 is 12 amino acids. The CDR3 DNA reads as TGTGCCAGCGGCCTCGACAGGGAAGGCTACACCTTC. The encoded protein is CASGLDREGYTF.

This clonotype showed up just a few times. The rearrangement joins TRBV7-8 to TRBJ1-1; no clear D gene. The CDR3 spans 14 residues. V lost 5 bases, J lost 4 bases, and 14 bases lay in between. Germline CDR1 reads SGHVS; CDR2 reads FQNEAQ. CDR3 sequence (DNA): TGTGCCAGCAGCCCCAGACTGTTAGGCACTGAAGCTTTCTTT. Translation gives CASSPRLLGTEAFF.

The V call is TRBV20-1, the J call TRBJ1-1, with D tentatively TRBD1 (5 bases). The CDR3 is 14 amino acids. CDR1 and CDR2 (germline): DFQATT, SNEGSKA (reference sequence). V was clipped by 3 bases and J by 1 base, with 12 bases between them. The CDR3 loop is CSARGPGGNTEAFF. In DNA, the CDR3 is TGCAGTGCTAGGGGCCCGGGGGGGAACACTGAAGCTTTCTTT.

This clonotype was seen a handful of times. The V and J genes are TRBV29-1 and TRBJ1-1, with 8 positions matching TRBD1. After removal of 6 bases from V and 1 base from J, the junction contained 4 bases not matched to a gene. CDR3 length: 13 amino acids. Germline assignment: CDR1 SQVTM and CDR2 ANQGSEA. The DNA of the CDR3 is TGCAGCGTCAGGGGGCGTTGGAACACTGAAGCTTTCTTT. Translation: CSVRGRWNTEAFF.

This clonotype has a count of ten or more. The CDR3 here is CASRTTGSYEQYF. For the CDR3, the DNA is TGTGCCAGCAGAACGACAGGGTCCTACGAGCAGTACTTC. This rearrangement joins TRBV28 to TRBJ2-7; 7 bases are a match to TRBD1. The CDR3 extends over 13 amino acids. Trimming cost V 6 bases and J 1 base; bases outside gene matches: 3. The germline CDR1 and CDR2 sequences are MDHEN and SYDVKM.

This clonotype was detected many times. This chain joins TRBV27 and TRBJ2-7; D is perhaps TRBD1 (5 bases). Germline CDR1 and CDR2: MNHEY and SMNVEV (reference sequence). CDR3 length: 14 amino acids. Trimming left V 6 bases short and J 4 bases short, with 16 bases between. CDR3 coding DNA: TGTGCCAGCAGCCAACCGACAGCGCCATACGAGCAGTACTTC. It yields the protein CASSQPTAPYEQYF.

This clonotype is a singleton in its sample. The chain uses TRBV20-1 and TRBJ2-3; TRBD2 matches 9 bases. CDR1 is DFQATT and CDR2 is SNEGSKA in the germline V gene (reference sequence). The CDR3 runs 14 residues. As DNA, the CDR3 is TGCAGCGCCGCTAGCGGGACTAGCACAGATACGCAGTATTTT. Translation: CSAASGTSTDTQYF.

This clonotype was picked up many times. The chain is built from TRBV7-2 and TRBJ2-6; D not certain. Germline loops: CDR1 SGHTA, CDR2 FQGNSA. CDR3 length: 17 residues. Trimming pared 0 bases from V and 1 base from J, leaving 10 bases between. Written as DNA, the CDR3 is TGTGCCAGCAGCTTAGCACAGCTCTTTTCTGGGGCCAACGTCCTGACTTTC. As protein: CASSLAQLFSGANVLTF.

This clonotype occurred many times. The V gene is TRBV20-1, the J gene TRBJ2-5; the D is unclear. The CDR3 loop spans 12 amino acids. Looked up from germline, CDR1 is DFQATT and CDR2 is SNEGSKA (reference sequence). Trimming stripped 5 bases from V and 5 bases from J, with 12 bases between. The CDR3, as DNA: TGCAGTGCTCTAGTGGATTGGGAGACCCAGTACTTC. As protein: CSALVDWETQYF.

The V and J genes are TRBV6-4 and TRBJ2-7; no definite D call. Trimming shortened V by 6 bases and J by 2 bases, and 14 bases separated the two germline ends. The V gene's germline CDR1 is MRHNA and CDR2 SNTAGT. The CDR3 is made up of 14 amino acids. In DNA, the CDR3 is TGTGCCAGCAGCATTCCAAGACCCACCTACGAGCAGTACTTC. It translates to CASSIPRPTYEQYF.

The genes are TRBV29-1 and TRBJ1-5, with D possibly TRBD1 on 6 matching bases. The CDR3 totals 13 residues. Trimming pared 4 bases from V and 5 bases from J, leaving 12 bases between. Germline CDR1 and CDR2: SQVTM and ANQGSEA. The CDR3 nucleotides are TGCAGCGTTGGGGGGGCGAAGGATCAGCCCCAGCATTTT. It specifies CSVGGAKDQPQHF.

This clonotype was seen a few times. This chain links TRBV7-9 with TRBJ1-1; tentative D call: TRBD1 (5 bases). Germline loops: CDR1 SEHNR, CDR2 FQNEAQ (reference sequence). There are 15 residues in the CDR3. Trimming took 3 bases from V and 7 from J, leaving 18 bases between them. For the CDR3, the DNA is TGTGCCAGCAGCTTGGTCGGGGGAGGAGGTGGTGAAGCTTTCTTT. It codes for CASSLVGGGGGEAFF.

This clonotype was observed a few times. The CDR3 region is CASSSALRGGNQPQHF. In nucleotides, the CDR3 is TGTGCCAGCAGTTCGGCCCTTAGGGGTGGCAATCAGCCCCAGCATTTT. J is TRBJ1-5 and V is TRBV5-6, with TRBD1 as a possible D gene (5 bases). The V gene's germline CDR1 is SGHDT and CDR2 YYEEEE. V gave up 5 bases and J gave up 2 bases, with 17 bases separating them. There are 16 residues in the CDR3.

This clonotype was detected once. It is likely a read error, because the conserved phenylalanine at the end of the CDR3 is missing. It is unclear where the CDR3 begins or ends on the DNA, so no DNA is shown, and the CDR3 is as TCRdb lists it. The V gene is TRBV6-2 or TRBV6-3, the J gene TRBJ2-6. The CDR3 spans 8 amino acids, including both terminal residues. In germline, CDR1 is MNHEY, CDR2 SVGEGT. CDR3 region: CASSYTIQ.

The chain uses TRBV14 and TRBJ2-7; 7 bases fit TRBD1. With V trimmed by 4 bases and J by 6 bases, 12 bases remained unmatched. Germline loops: CDR1 SGHDN, CDR2 FVKESK. The CDR3 totals 15 residues. Here the CDR3 reads CASSPKTGSLSEQYF. CDR3 DNA: TGTGCCAGCAGCCCGAAGACAGGGAGTCTCTCCGAGCAGTACTTC.

This rearrangement joins TRBV7-2 to TRBJ1-2, with D perhaps matching TRBD1 (5 bases). Trimming pared 2 bases from V and 7 bases from J, leaving 14 bases between. The CDR3 runs 14 residues. Germline lookup yields CDR1 SGHTA and CDR2 FQGNSA. CDR3 sequence (DNA): TGTGCCAGCAGCTTATCACGTGGGGGGGGTGGCTACACCTTC. Its translation: CASSLSRGGGGYTF.

Concerning this clonotype: One end of the junction fails to match germline, which may point to a read error. This chain connects TRBV5-6 to TRBJ2-5; D unclear. Germline V lookup: CDR1 SGHDT, CDR2 YYEEEE. CDR3 length: 13 residues. This chain's CDR3 is CASSLSGSETRYF. CDR3 nucleotides: TGTGCCAGCAGCTTGTCAGGATCGGAGACCCGGTACTTC.

The chain links TRBV6-1 to TRBJ1-3; D gene ambiguous. V was pared by 6 bases and J by 4 bases, with 34 bases between. CDR1 and CDR2 (germline): MNHNS, SASEGT. This CDR3 comprises 21 residues. The CDR3 DNA reads as TGTGCCAGCAGCGAGCCCGATTACATCTGGACCTCAGACCGGAAGGGAAACACCATATATTTT. Encoded protein: CASSEPDYIWTSDRKGNTIYF.

This clonotype was picked up a small number of times. The chain is built from TRBV18 and TRBJ2-1; 10 nucleotides match TRBD1. The J segment lost 7 bases and the V segment lost 1 base, leaving 13 bases of the junction unmatched. The CDR3 is 18 amino acids. From germline, CDR1 is KGHSH and CDR2 LQKENI. The CDR3 DNA reads as TGTGCCAGCTCACCACAGTCAACAGAGGACAGGGGGATGAATGAGCAGTTCTTC. Protein: CASSPQSTEDRGMNEQFF.

This clonotype occurred many times. The V call is TRBV20-1, the J call TRBJ1-1, with D hard to call. Germline V CDR1 and CDR2: DFQATT, SNEGSKA (reference sequence). This CDR3 region has 12 residues. The V end lost 6 bases, the J end lost 10 bases, and 18 bases lay between the germline ends. The CDR3 loop reads CSAYALGWAAFF. CDR3 sequence (DNA): TGCAGTGCCTACGCCCTGGGTTGGGCAGCTTTCTTT.

This clonotype came up many times. The chain carries TRBV6-1 and TRBJ1-1, with D perhaps matching TRBD1 (5 bases). CDR3 length: 13 residues. The V gene's germline CDR1 is MNHNS and CDR2 SASEGT. V shed 7 bases and J shed 4 bases, with 13 bases lying between them. In DNA form, the CDR3 reads TGTGCCAGCAAGATGGTCGGGACCACTGAAGCTTTCTTT. This codes for CASKMVGTTEAFF.

This clonotype came up many times. The chain links TRBV12-5 to TRBJ2-2; 8 nucleotides align to TRBD2. V dropped 6 bases and J dropped 0; count of bases not matched to a gene: 6. The CDR3 sequence is 16 residues long. Germline V gives CDR1 LGHNT, CDR2 FRNRAP. The CDR3 sequence: CASGTGLAANTGELFF. CDR3 sequence (DNA): TGTGCTAGTGGAACCGGACTAGCCGCGAACACCGGGGAGCTGTTTTTT. Complete variable domain (other parts from reference TRBV12-5 and TRBJ2-2): DARVTQTPRHKVTEMGQEVTMRCQPILGHNTVFWYRQTMMQGLELLAYFRNRAPLDDSGMPKDRFSAEMPDATLATLKIQPSEPRDSAVYFCASGTGLAANTGELFFGEGSRLTVL.

In this sample, this clonotype turned up a few times. This chain joins TRBV6-1 and TRBJ2-2, with D possibly called TRBD1 or TRBD2 (5 bases each). Germline CDR1 is MNHNS and CDR2 is SASEGT. This CDR3 region has 11 residues. Trimming removed 7 bases at V and 7 bases at J, with 7 bases between. For the CDR3, the DNA is TGTGCCAGCACGGGGCTCGGGGAGCTGTTTTTT. Its protein product is CASTGLGELFF.